These 10 T cell receptor beta chains originate from one sample sequenced in a study of cytomegalovirus exposure and HLA in healthy donors. The PCR made use of 60 Vbeta and 13 Jbeta primers. Libraries were prepared by immunoSEQ multiplex PCR; TCRdb keeps only in-frame clonotypes and omits some of them. The sample carries 160,000 or so clones, 65% to 85% recorded once. The sequenced material came from PBMCs. Every receptor here comes from a woman aged 18-30 years in good health and CMV-seronegative.

This clone was found once. The chain has TRBV2 and TRBJ1-2; 7 bases map to TRBD1. CDR1 SNHLY and CDR2 FYNNEI come from the germline V gene. This CDR3 comprises 13 residues. J was trimmed by 3 bases and V by 6 bases; bases with no gene match: 4. The CDR3 nucleotides read TGTGCCAGCAGGGCTGACAGGGACTATGGCTACACCTTC. Amino acid sequence: CASRADRDYGYTF.

Only one count was recorded for this clone. Germline is not matched at one junction end, which may reflect a read error. In the same sample, other DNA sequences code for this CDR3. This sequence joins TRBV4-1 and TRBJ1-1, with D unresolved. Germline loops: CDR1 MGHRA, CDR2 YSYEKL. The CDR3 loop spans 13 amino acids. The CDR3 DNA reads TGCGCCAGCAGCCAATGGAGGAACACTGAGGCTTTCTTT. It yields the protein CASSQWRNTEAFF.

The rearrangement joins TRBV2 to TRBJ2-5; D might be TRBD2 (6 bases). This CDR3 is 13 amino acids long. CDR1 SNHLY and CDR2 FYNNEI come from the germline V gene. Deletions cut 7 bases from V and 5 bases from J, with 14 bases between. The CDR3 DNA follows: TGTGCCAGCAAGGTCGGGGGTATGGAGACCCAGTACTTC. Its translation: CASKVGGMETQYF.

The rearrangement links TRBV7-9 to TRBJ2-3, with D perhaps TRBD2 (6 bases). The germline gives CDR1 SEHNR, CDR2 FQNEAQ (reference sequence). The length of the CDR3 is 14 residues. With 5 bases removed from V and 6 bases from J, the gap between germline ends came to 15 bases. In DNA, the CDR3 is TGTGCCAGCAGCCCCCGGGACTCCCCCGATACGCAGTATTTT. Its protein is CASSPRDSPDTQYF.

The chain employs TRBV6-6 and TRBJ2-7, with D perhaps TRBD2 (5 bases). Trimming pared 4 bases from V and 4 bases from J, leaving 11 bases between. Germline V lookup: CDR1 MNHNY, CDR2 SVGAGI (reference sequence). The length of the CDR3 is 13 residues. The DNA of the CDR3 is TGTGCCAGCAGTTTCGGCGGGTCGTACGAGCAGTACTTC. It specifies CASSFGGSYEQYF.

The chain uses TRBV7-2 and TRBJ1-2; a possible D gene is TRBD1 (5 bases). Trimming stripped 5 bases from V and 7 bases from J, with 23 bases between. The CDR3 has 16 amino acids. Germline lookup yields CDR1 SGHTA and CDR2 FQGNSA. CDR3 in DNA: TGTGCCAGCAGCCCCTTGAGGTCAGGGATGAGAAGTGGCTACACCTTC. Its translation: CASSPLRSGMRSGYTF.

This clone has only a few counts. The chain couples TRBV18 to TRBJ1-6, with unresolved D. Trimming removed 4 bases at V and 6 bases at J, with 4 bases between. The V gene's germline CDR1 is KGHSH and CDR2 LQKENI. This CDR3 spans 12 amino acids. CDR3 region: CASSRPNSPLHF. The CDR3 DNA reads as TGTGCCAGCTCACGGCCTAATTCACCCCTCCACTTT.

This chain links TRBV6-5 with TRBJ1-2; D perhaps matches TRBD1 (5 bases). The CDR3 is 12 amino acids. Germline V gene lookup returns CDR1 MNHEY and CDR2 SVGAGI. Deletions cut 8 bases from V and 3 bases from J, with 10 bases between. The CDR3 reads CASWQGYYGYTF. The CDR3 coding sequence is TGTGCCAGCTGGCAGGGATACTATGGCTACACCTTC.

This chain links TRBV10-3 with TRBJ2-3; 11 bases agree with TRBD2. J lost 1 base, V lost 4 bases, and 4 bases had no gene match. CDR1 is ENHRY, CDR2 SYGVKD, per germline. CDR3 length: 16 residues. The CDR3: CAISALTSGGTDTQYF. CDR3 in DNA: TGTGCCATCAGTGCCTTGACTAGCGGGGGCACAGATACGCAGTATTTT.

The rearrangement joins TRBV7-8 to TRBJ2-7, with 7 bases identical to TRBD1. CDR1 is SGHVS, CDR2 FQNEAQ, per germline. After removal of 7 bases from V and 3 bases from J, the junction contained 9 bases not matched to a gene. CDR3 length equals 14 residues. As DNA, the CDR3 is TGTGCCAGCAAAATCGACAGGGCGAACTACGAGCAGTACTTC. It translates to CASKIDRANYEQYF.